The sequence of this T cell receptor (beta chain) was determined in a study of T cell responses to AZD1222 COVID-19 vaccine. A word on this clone: Its specificity is not known.

General observations from the study: At baseline, seropositivity was found in only five or six AZD1222 recipients.

Produced via immunoSEQ multiplex PCR; TCRdb's table is partial and in-frame only. The table shows about 150,000 clones, with 80% to 95% occurring only once. Trimming shortened V by 1 base and J by 4 bases, and 10 bases separated the two germline ends. Germline CDR1 is MDHEN and CDR2 is SYDVKM. The CDR3 runs 15 residues. V gene TRBV28 combines with J gene TRBJ2-2; the D gene is possibly TRBD1 (6 bases). The receptor's source is an adult in good health. Sequences were derived from peripheral blood, sampled on day 0 of AZD1222 vaccination. CDR3 sequence (DNA): TGTGCCAGCAGTTTATTACAGGGAATCACCGGGGAGCTGTTTTTT. The encoded protein is CASSLLQGITGELFF.